This is a list of T cell receptor beta chains from one sample in a study of cytomegalovirus exposure and HLA in healthy donors. Assay: immunoSEQ multiplex PCR; the TCRdb copy retains only in-frame clones and omits some. The data contain approximately 120,000 clones, roughly 79% of them singletons. Sequenced sample: PBMCs. The receptors here all came from a woman aged 25 to 39 in good health and CMV-seronegative. CDR3s include the opening cysteine and the closing phenylalanine or tryptophan. D genes are given only for firm matches. Not every row has a clone size; where given, it reads once, few, many or a size class.

TRBJ1-3 TRBV5-1 TRBD1 . TGCGCCAGCAGAGGGACAGGGGGAGCAGGAAACACCATATATTTT CASRGTGGAGNTIYF
TRBJ2-7 TRBV5-6 . . TGTGCCAGCAGCTTCTCAGGGAGGAACGAGCAGTACTTC CASSFSGRNEQYF
TRBJ2-5 TRBV21-1 . few TGTGCCAGCAGCAAAGGCGGAATAGCGGGAGACCAAGAGACCCAGTACTTC CASSKGGIAGDQETQYF
TRBJ2-2 TRBV4-1 TRBD1 . TGCGCCAGCAGCCCCCAGGAAGGACAGGGTGGCACCGGGGAGCTGTTTTTT CASSPQEGQGGTGELFF
TRBJ2-5 TRBV7-8 . once TGTGCCAGCAGCCGCGCTATCCCACAAGAGACCCAGTACTTC CASSRAIPQETQYF
TRBJ2-2 TRBV7-3 . . TGTGCCAGCAGCTTGCCGGGAGGGGGCTTCATCGGGGAGCTGTTTTTT CASSLPGGGFIGELFF
TRBJ2-1 TRBV4-1 TRBD2 . TGCGCCAGCAGCCCTCCCGGTAGCGGGAGCAATGAGCAGTTCTTC CASSPPGSGSNEQFF
TRBJ2-7 TRBV2 TRBD1 . TGTGCCAGCAGGGCAGGGGGCGTGGTAGCGCGAGACGAGCAGTACTTC CASRAGGVVARDEQYF
TRBJ2-7 TRBV6-6 TRBD2 . TGTGCCAGCAGTCGCGCCTTAGCGGGAATGGGCGAGCAGTACTTC CASSRALAGMGEQYF
TRBJ2-7 TRBV10-3 . once TGTGCCATTATGGACCCAACTGGGAGGGAGCAGTACTTC CAIMDPTGREQYF
TRBJ2-5 TRBV28 . few TGTGCCAGCCACTCAGGGTCCAGTTTGGCCCAGTACTTC CASHSGSSLAQYF
TRBJ1-2 TRBV19 TRBD1 . TGTGCCAGTAGTATTGAGGACAGGAACTATGGCTACACCTTC CASSIEDRNYGYTF
TRBJ2-2 TRBV7-2 TRBD2 . TGTGCCAGCAGCTTATATGCGCTAGCGGGGATAAACACCGGGGAGCTGTTTTTT CASSLYALAGINTGELFF
TRBJ2-6 TRBV11-3 . . TGTGCCAGCAGCAACTCAGGTTTTGGGGCCAACGTCCTGACTTTC CASSNSGFGANVLTF
TRBJ2-6 TRBV7-2 . few TGTGCCAGCAGCCCCGGACAGCCTGGGGCCAACGTCCTGACTTTC CASSPGQPGANVLTF
TRBJ1-2 TRBV30 TRBD1 . TGTGCCTGGAGTTCGATTCAGGGGGATGGCTACACCTTC CAWSSIQGDGYTF
TRBJ1-5 TRBV27 TRBD1 . TGTGCCAGCAGCAAGGACAGGGGCAATCAGCCCCAGCATTTT CASSKDRGNQPQHF
TRBJ2-3 TRBV19 TRBD2 . TGTGCCACTGCCATGGGGCTAGCGGCTGGCACAGATACGCAGTATTTT CATAMGLAAGTDTQYF
TRBJ2-7 TRBV5-1 TRBD1 . TGCGCCAGCAGCACGACCGGGACAGGGGGCAACACAAGGCAGTACTTC CASSTTGTGGNTRQYF
TRBJ2-5 TRBV28 . . TGTGCCAGCAGTTTAGATACAGGGCAAGAGACCCAGTACTTC CASSLDTGQETQYF
TRBJ2-1 TRBV5-4 TRBD2 . TGTGCCAGCAGATTAGCGGGAGGGCCCAGTGAGCAGTTCTTC CASRLAGGPSEQFF
TRBJ2-5 TRBV7-7 . . TGTGCTAGCAGCTTACTCGGTTATGAGGGAGAGACCCAGTACTTC CASSLLGYEGETQYF
TRBJ1-3 TRBV30 TRBD1 . TGTGCCTGGGCCACCAACAGGGGGCTTGGAAACACCATATATTTT CAWATNRGLGNTIYF
TRBJ1-5 TRBV2 . . TGTGCCAGCATGGTAACAGCCAATCAGCCCCAGCATTTT CASMVTANQPQHF
TRBJ2-2 TRBV15 . . TGTGCCACCAGCAGAGAACGGAGCACCGGGGAGCTGTTTTTT CATSRERSTGELFF
TRBJ1-2 TRBV18 TRBD1 . TGTGCCAGCTCACCACTGCCGGGACAGGCCCGCTATGGCTACACCTTC CASSPLPGQARYGYTF
TRBJ1-4 TRBV6-5 TRBD1 few TGTGCCAGCAGTGGACAGGGGGCGAGTGAAAAACTGTTTTTT CASSGQGASEKLFF
TRBJ2-6 TRBV15 . . TGTGCCACCAGCAGAGATCTAGGCGGCTCTGGGGCCAACGTCCTGACTTTC CATSRDLGGSGANVLTF
TRBJ1-6 TRBV11-2 . . TGTGCCAGCAGAACCATTGAGGGATCACCCCTCCACTTT CASRTIEGSPLHF
TRBJ2-1 TRBV14 . . TGTGCCAGCAGCCGGACCGCGACTAGTAGGAATGAGCAGTTCTTC CASSRTATSRNEQFF
TRBJ2-1 TRBV27 TRBD2 . TGTGCCAGCAGTTTCGGGACTAGCGGGAGGAATGAGCAGTTCTTC CASSFGTSGRNEQFF
TRBJ1-2 TRBV28 . few TGTGCCAGCAGTTTTGGCGTAGCTACTAACTATGGCTACACCTTC CASSFGVATNYGYTF
TRBJ1-2 TRBV2 . . TGTGCCAGCAGTGACAGTCTCAGATATGGCTACACCTTC CASSDSLRYGYTF